Sequencing of this T cell receptor (beta chain) was carried out in a study of tumor-infiltrating lymphocytes in primary liver carcinoma. Study background: Staging of the tumors gave T1-T3 N0M0, with widths of 4.2 to 10 cm.

Broader study findings: Merely some 8-24% of top clones spanned all five tumor regions. Tumor region pairs overlapped more than did tumor-adjacent and tumor-blood pairs. Blood fell significantly below tumors in its top-250-clone fraction (p = 0.039).

Points on this clonotype: What it binds is not known. The missing conserved phenylalanine or tryptophan at the end of this CDR3 makes a read error likely.

The template, 500 ng total RNA, yielded TCR beta cDNA made with a constant-region primer. Modified slightly, ARM-PCR produced TCR beta libraries over three nested multiplex PCR rounds. Each of the first two PCR rounds ran nine to ten cycles with TRBV1-TRBV30 forward and C-beta reverse primers. TCRdb reanalysed the multiplex PCR reads using MiXCR and keeps one entry per CDR3 protein. This table has approximately 190,000 distinct CDR3 sequences, around 81% appearing once. The tissue used was unsorted bulk material of about 19-33 mg. RNA and DNA were co-extracted from it with the AllPrep DNA/RNA mini kit. Trimming removed 4 bases from V and 9 bases from J, with 22 bases in between. The germline CDR1 and CDR2 sequences are SGHRS and YFSETQ. The CDR3 is 15 residues long.

The clonotype was recovered from a man aged 40-50 years with primary liver carcinoma and hepatitis B virus infection. Material for sequencing was tumor tissue from primary liver carcinoma. This chain joins TRBV5-1 and TRBJ2-5, with D possibly matching TRBD2 (5 bases). CDR3 loop: CASSPTPSAEEAQYL. DNA of the CDR3: TGCGCCAGCAGCCCAACCCCCTCAGCGGAGGAGGCCCAGTACTTG.